A single sample is the source of the 25 T cell receptor beta chains below, sequenced in a study of metastatic and nonmetastatic thyroid tumors (dated by TCRdb to 2018 to 2021). No treatment had been received by any patient before thyroid surgery. The library was produced with PCR. Sequenced using an Illumina HiSeq 4000. TCRdb passed the public sequencing reads through fastp at Q25 and MiXCR, retaining productive beta sequences. The sample includes over 25,000 clones, with 17% observed a single time. Over 4% of the sample rests with the top ten. The source material was blood. The receptors were gathered from a female donor with papillary thyroid cancer or a benign thyroid nodule (not recorded which). Some clones in this sample may be carry-over from other donors' samples.

V is TRBV20-1 and J is TRBJ1-5; unclear D gene. Germline values: CDR1 DFQATT, CDR2 SNEGSKA (reference sequence). With 6 bases removed from V and 2 bases from J, the gap between germline ends came to 11 bases. There are 13 residues in the CDR3. CDR3 nucleotides: TGCAGTGCGGATCCGGAGGGCAATCAGCCCCAGCATTTT. Encoded protein: CSADPEGNQPQHF.

This clone has a count of ten or more. This sequence joins TRBV11-2 and TRBJ2-3; D not resolved. From germline, CDR1 is SGHAT and CDR2 FQNNGV. This CDR3 region has 15 residues. V lost 0 bases and J 6 bases, leaving 13 bases between the germline ends. CDR3 in DNA: TGTGCCAGCAGCTTAGATCCGGCCCCCGGGGATACGCAGTATTTT. This translates into CASSLDPAPGDTQYF.

This clone was picked up many times. The chain employs TRBV9 and TRBJ2-7; TRBD2 aligns across 8 bases. The CDR3 runs 14 residues. Germline loops: CDR1 SGDLS, CDR2 YYNGEE. V lost 2 bases to trimming and J lost 4 bases; unmatched junction nucleotides: 5. The CDR3 spells CASSVSTSGYEQYF. CDR3 in DNA: TGTGCCAGCAGCGTCTCTACTAGCGGTTACGAGCAGTACTTC.

There are a few counts of this clone. The chain has TRBV6-2 or TRBV6-3 and TRBJ2-6; the D gene is possibly TRBD2 (6 bases). CDR1 is MNHEY and CDR2 is SVGEGT in the germline V gene. The CDR3 has 14 amino acids. Deletions cut 7 bases from V and 4 bases from J, with 11 bases between. As DNA, the CDR3 is TGTGCCAGCATTAGGGGAGGCGGGGCCAACGTCCTGACTTTC. Translated, it gives CASIRGGGANVLTF.

This clone was counted at least ten times. V is TRBV6-1 and J is TRBJ1-4; D not certain. The CDR3 has 15 amino acids. Trimming took 6 bases from V and 3 from J, leaving 14 bases between them. Germline V gene data show CDR1 as MNHNS and CDR2 as SASEGT. The chain's CDR3 is CASRTTGNSNEKLFF. CDR3 in DNA: TGTGCCAGCAGGACGACCGGGAATTCTAATGAAAAACTGTTTTTT.

This clone was seen a handful of times. The chain recombines TRBV5-6 with TRBJ2-1, with 8 bases matching TRBD1. V was clipped by 1 base and J by 7 bases; unmatched bases: 7. This CDR3 region has 15 residues. Germline V gives CDR1 SGHDT, CDR2 YYEEEE. CDR3 in DNA: TGTGCCAGCAGCTTGAAAGGACAGGGCAGTAATGAGCAGTTCTTC. Protein: CASSLKGQGSNEQFF.

This clone was seen repeatedly, ten times or more. The V gene is TRBV5-6, the J gene TRBJ1-4; D unclear. The CDR3 runs to 15 residues. Germline values: CDR1 SGHDT, CDR2 YYEEEE. Between the trimmed V and J ends, which lost 0 bases and 5 bases, there was a span of 11 bases. In nucleotides, the CDR3 is TGTGCCAGCAGCTTGGGGAGGGCCCCGAATGAAAAACTGTTTTTT. Residues: CASSLGRAPNEKLFF.

This clone was seen ten or more times. This chain connects TRBV3-1 to TRBJ2-1; D not resolved. The CDR3 is 15 amino acids. Looked up from germline, CDR1 is LGHDT and CDR2 is YNNKEL (reference sequence). V lost 4 bases, J lost 0 bases, and 10 bases lay in between. CDR3 in DNA: TGTGCCAGCAGCCGCCTATCAGACTCCTACAATGAGCAGTTCTTC. Translation gives CASSRLSDSYNEQFF.

The sample holds a few counts of this clone. It may be a read error: a sequence one base away is much more abundant. The chain combines TRBV5-5 with TRBJ2-6, with D perhaps matching TRBD1 (5 bases). Germline lookup yields CDR1 SGHKS and CDR2 YYEKEE (reference sequence). The CDR3 sequence is 15 residues long. The CDR3 DNA follows: TGTGCCAACAGCTTGTGGGGCCTTGGGGCCAACGTCCTGACTTTC. Protein: CANSLWGLGANVLTF. The variable domain in full, with the rest retrieved from reference TRBV5-5 and TRBJ2-6, is DAGVTQSPTHLIKTRGQQVTLRCSPISGHKSVSWYQQVLGQGPQFIFQYYEKEERGRGNFPDRFSARQFPNYSSELNVNALLLGDSALYLCANSLWGLGANVLTFGAGSRLTVL.

Concerning this clone itself: This CDR3 fails to terminate in the conserved phenylalanine or tryptophan, so it likely reflects a read error. V and J are TRBV20-1 and TRBJ1-3, with no clear D. CDR3 size: 14 residues. The V gene's germline CDR1 is DFQATT and CDR2 SNEGSKA (reference sequence). The V end was cut by 8 bases, the J end by 0 bases, with 14 bases between. DNA for the CDR3: TGCAGTTCATCGGTTGTTGACTCTGGAAACACCATATATTCT. It specifies CSSSVVDSGNTIYS.

This clone is deemed medium-sized. The chain couples TRBV6-1 to TRBJ2-7; no clear D gene. This CDR3 is 11 amino acids long. With 4 bases removed from V and 4 bases from J, the gap between germline ends came to 5 bases. CDR1 and CDR2 from the germline V gene are MNHNS and SASEGT. Here the CDR3 DNA reads TGTGCCAGCAGTGGGGCTTACGAGCAGTACTTC. Its translation is CASSGAYEQYF.

As DNA, the CDR3 is TGTGCCAGCAGTTTAGTTGCGGGGACCTACCCGAACACCGGGGAGCTGTTTTTT. Protein sequence: CASSLVAGTYPNTGELFF. This chain uses TRBV12-3 or TRBV12-4 with TRBJ2-2, with D perhaps matching TRBD2 (6 bases). There are 18 residues in the CDR3. With 1 base removed from V and 0 bases from J, the gap between germline ends came to 15 bases.

This clone was detected a few times. The V and J genes are TRBV27 and TRBJ2-5, with D tentatively TRBD1 (6 bases). Deletions cut 8 bases from V and 2 bases from J, with 24 bases between. The germline CDR1 and CDR2 sequences are MNHEY and SMNVEV (reference sequence). The length of the CDR3 is 17 residues. This CDR3 is CASVFILEQGPQETQYF. The CDR3 DNA is TGTGCCAGCGTGTTCATTTTGGAGCAGGGGCCACAAGAGACCCAGTACTTC.

This clone was detected many times. The CDR3 DNA sequence: TGTGCCAGCAGCCAAGAGGTGAGGGAGTACAGCGGGAGGGCCCAGGGCGAGCAGTACTTC. Amino acids: CASSQEVREYSGRAQGEQYF. The chain combines TRBV4-2 with TRBJ2-7; 10 bases fit TRBD2. Germline loops: CDR1 LGHNA, CDR2 YNFKEQ. V was pared by 0 bases and J by 6 bases, with 20 bases of the junction left unmatched. This CDR3 has 20 residues.

In this sample, this clone turned up many times. This rearrangement joins TRBV12-3 or TRBV12-4 to TRBJ2-2, with TRBD2 matching over 11 bases. The V and J ends lost 7 bases and 0 bases, in that order; junction bases with no gene match: 10. CDR3 length: 18 amino acids. CDR3 sequence reads: CASTSPGTSGTNTGELFF. CDR3 coding DNA: TGTGCCAGCACCTCCCCCGGGACTAGCGGAACGAACACCGGGGAGCTGTTTTTT.

This clone is labeled medium-sized. This sequence joins TRBV28 and TRBJ1-6, with 8 bases matching TRBD1. V gave up 5 bases and J gave up 5 bases; unmatched junction bases: 11. The CDR3 consists of 17 residues. Germline values: CDR1 MDHEN, CDR2 SYDVKM. For the CDR3, the DNA is TGTGCCAGCAGTCCCCCCGGGCTGGGACAGGATAATTCACCCCTCCACTTT. This codes for CASSPPGLGQDNSPLHF.

This clone is labeled medium-sized. The rearrangement uses TRBV6-1 and TRBJ1-6; D not resolved. In germline, CDR1 is MNHNS, CDR2 SASEGT. This CDR3 region has 15 residues. V was clipped by 6 bases and J by 4 bases, with 13 bases between them. The CDR3 is CASSRDGVYNSPLHF. CDR3 in DNA: TGTGCCAGCAGCCGAGACGGTGTTTATAATTCACCCCTCCACTTT.

The sample holds many counts of this clone. The chain has TRBV29-1 and TRBJ2-5; possible D gene TRBD2, 5 bases. Trimming took off 8 bases at V and 2 bases at J, with 18 bases between the two ends. The CDR3 has 14 amino acids. The germline CDR1 and CDR2 sequences are SQVTM and ANQGSEA. CDR3 sequence (DNA): TGCAGCTGCTCCTTAAGCGGAGTTCAAGAGACCCAGTACTTC. It is translated as CSCSLSGVQETQYF. The entire variable domain, with the rest obtained from reference TRBV29-1 and TRBJ2-5, is as follows: SAVISQKPSRDICQRGTSLTIQCQVDSQVTMMFWYRQQPGQSLTLIATANQGSEATYESGFVIDKFPISRPNLTFSTLTVSNMSPEDSSIYLCSCSLSGVQETQYFGPGTRLLVL.

This clone has a count of ten or more. The chain links TRBV2 to TRBJ2-3; D is unresolved. The CDR3 is 15 residues long. The V gene's germline CDR1 is SNHLY and CDR2 FYNNEI. Trimming removed 5 bases from V and 1 base from J, with 13 bases in between. The CDR3 DNA sequence: TGTGCCAGCAGTTATGCCGGATCAGGCACAGATACGCAGTATTTT. Amino acids: CASSYAGSGTDTQYF.

The chain is built from TRBV20-1 and TRBJ2-3, with 10 bases that match TRBD2. Germline V gives CDR1 DFQATT, CDR2 SNEGSKA (reference sequence). The J segment lost 1 base and the V segment lost 5 bases, leaving 6 bases of the junction unmatched. The CDR3 is 15 residues long. The CDR3 sequence is CSAFASGSGTDTQYF. The CDR3 DNA reads as TGCAGTGCTTTCGCTAGCGGGAGCGGCACAGATACGCAGTATTTT.

This clone has ten or more counts. This sequence joins TRBV24-1 and TRBJ2-1, with a weak D call TRBD1 (6 bases). Germline values: CDR1 KGHDR, CDR2 SFDVKD. CDR3 length: 16 residues. Trimming left V 9 bases short and J 8 bases short, with 25 bases between. Written as DNA, the CDR3 is TGTGCCACCGGGAGAATGGGGGCAGGGAGTTTTGATGAGCAGTTCTTC. This codes for CATGRMGAGSFDEQFF.

At least ten counts were recorded for this clone. The V call is TRBV5-1, the J call TRBJ1-1, with TRBD1 matching over 11 bases. Germline V lookup: CDR1 SGHRS, CDR2 YFSETQ. Trimming cost V 3 bases and J 3 bases; bases outside gene matches: 7. This CDR3 contains 16 residues. The CDR3 protein is CASSSGTGGAYTEAFF. In DNA, the CDR3 is TGCGCCAGCAGCTCCGGGACAGGGGGGGCGTACACTGAAGCTTTCTTT.

CDR3 coding DNA: TGTGCCAGCAGCAGGGGGAGCACTGAAGCTTTCTTT. It encodes CASSRGSTEAFF. The chain is built from TRBV25-1 and TRBJ1-1, with TRBD1 matching 7 bases. The CDR3 runs 12 residues. CDR1 is MGHDK and CDR2 is SYGVNS in the germline V gene. V shed 6 bases, J shed 4 bases, and the junction held 2 bases outside the gene matches.

V usage is TRBV20-1 and J usage is TRBJ2-7, with D possibly TRBD1 on 7 matching bases. The CDR3 extends over 13 amino acids. CDR1 and CDR2 (germline): DFQATT, SNEGSKA (reference sequence). The V end was cut by 6 bases, the J end by 5 bases, with 17 bases between. For the CDR3, the DNA is TGCAGTGCAACACCAGGGGGGAGGCACGAGCAGTACTTC. Encoded protein: CSATPGGRHEQYF.

The chain is built from TRBV18 and TRBJ1-2; no clear D gene. Trimming shortened V by 0 bases and J by 7 bases, and 15 bases separated the two germline ends. Germline assignment: CDR1 KGHSH and CDR2 LQKENI. The CDR3 contains 15 residues. CDR3 residues: CASSPPGILVGGYTF. The CDR3 DNA is TGTGCCAGCTCACCACCGGGCATCCTTGTGGGTGGCTACACCTTC.